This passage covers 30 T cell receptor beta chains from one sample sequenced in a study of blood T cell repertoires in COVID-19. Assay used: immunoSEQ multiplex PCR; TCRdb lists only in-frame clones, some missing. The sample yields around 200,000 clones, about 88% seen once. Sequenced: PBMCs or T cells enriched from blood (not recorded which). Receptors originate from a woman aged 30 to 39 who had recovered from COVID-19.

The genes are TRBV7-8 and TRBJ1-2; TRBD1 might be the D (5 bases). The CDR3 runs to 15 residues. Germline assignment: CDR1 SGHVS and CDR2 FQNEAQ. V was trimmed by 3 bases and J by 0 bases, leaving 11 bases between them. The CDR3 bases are TGTGCCAGCAGCTTGGAGGGGAGCCCTAACTATGGCTACACCTTC. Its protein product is CASSLEGSPNYGYTF.

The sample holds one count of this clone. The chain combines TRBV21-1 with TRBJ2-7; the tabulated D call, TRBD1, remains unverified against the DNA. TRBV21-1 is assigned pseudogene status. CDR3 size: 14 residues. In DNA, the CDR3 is TGTGCCAGCATCCAGGTGAGCAGGGACTACGAGCAGTACTTC. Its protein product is CASIQVSRDYEQYF.

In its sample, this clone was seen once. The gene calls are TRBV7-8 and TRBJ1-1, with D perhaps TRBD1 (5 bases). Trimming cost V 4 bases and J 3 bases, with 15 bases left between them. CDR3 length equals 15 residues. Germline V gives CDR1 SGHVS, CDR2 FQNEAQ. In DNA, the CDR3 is TGTGCCAGCAGCTCCCAAGGGGCAGCTTACACTGAAGCTTTCTTT. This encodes CASSSQGAAYTEAFF.

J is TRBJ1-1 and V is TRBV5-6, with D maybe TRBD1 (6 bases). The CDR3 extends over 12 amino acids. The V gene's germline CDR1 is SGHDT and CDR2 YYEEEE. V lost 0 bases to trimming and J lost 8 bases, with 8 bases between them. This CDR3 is CASSLARGEAFF. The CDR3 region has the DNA TGTGCCAGCAGCTTGGCTAGGGGGGAAGCTTTCTTT.

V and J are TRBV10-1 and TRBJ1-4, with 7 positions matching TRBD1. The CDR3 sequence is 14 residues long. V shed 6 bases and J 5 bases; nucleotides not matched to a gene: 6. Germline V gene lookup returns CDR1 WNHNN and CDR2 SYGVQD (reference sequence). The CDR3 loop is CASRHHRGNEKLFF. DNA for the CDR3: TGCGCCAGCAGGCATCACAGGGGCAATGAAAAACTGTTTTTT.

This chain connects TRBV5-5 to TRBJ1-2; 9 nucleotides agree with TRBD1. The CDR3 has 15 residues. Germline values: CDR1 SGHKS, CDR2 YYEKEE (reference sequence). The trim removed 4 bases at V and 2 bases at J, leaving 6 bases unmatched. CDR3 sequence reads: CASSPRGQGNYGYTF. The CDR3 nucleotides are TGTGCCAGCAGCCCTAGGGGACAGGGAAACTATGGCTACACCTTC.

The CDR3 nucleotides read TGTGCCAGCAGTTCTTTCAATGAGCAGTTCTTC. This encodes CASSSFNEQFF. The chain combines TRBV12-3 or TRBV12-4 with TRBJ2-1; no reliable D call. The CDR3 spans 11 residues. V was shortened by 4 bases and J by 6 bases, with 4 bases between the two germline ends.

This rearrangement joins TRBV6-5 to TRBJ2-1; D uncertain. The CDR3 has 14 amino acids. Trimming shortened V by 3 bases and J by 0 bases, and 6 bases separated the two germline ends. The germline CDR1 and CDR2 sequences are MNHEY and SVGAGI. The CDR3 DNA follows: TGTGCCAGCAGTTATGATAGCTCCTACAATGAGCAGTTCTTC. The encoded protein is CASSYDSSYNEQFF.

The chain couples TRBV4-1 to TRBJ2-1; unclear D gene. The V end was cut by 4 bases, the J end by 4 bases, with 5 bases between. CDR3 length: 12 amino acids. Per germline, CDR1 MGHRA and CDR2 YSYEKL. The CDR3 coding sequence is TGCGCCAGCAGCCCCCCTTACAATGAGCAGTTCTTC. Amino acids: CASSPPYNEQFF.

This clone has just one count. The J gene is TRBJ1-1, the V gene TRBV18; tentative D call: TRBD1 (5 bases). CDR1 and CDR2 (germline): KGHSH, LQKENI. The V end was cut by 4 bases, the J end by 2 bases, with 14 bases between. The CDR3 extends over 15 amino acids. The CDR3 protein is CASSLREGPNTEAFF. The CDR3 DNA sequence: TGTGCCAGCTCACTTAGGGAGGGGCCTAACACTGAAGCTTTCTTT.

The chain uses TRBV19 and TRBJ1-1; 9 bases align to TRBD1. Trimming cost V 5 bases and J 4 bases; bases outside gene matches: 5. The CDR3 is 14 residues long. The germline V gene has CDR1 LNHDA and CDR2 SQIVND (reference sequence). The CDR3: CASSWDRARTEAFF. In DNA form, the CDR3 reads TGTGCCAGTAGTTGGGACAGGGCCCGCACTGAAGCTTTCTTT.

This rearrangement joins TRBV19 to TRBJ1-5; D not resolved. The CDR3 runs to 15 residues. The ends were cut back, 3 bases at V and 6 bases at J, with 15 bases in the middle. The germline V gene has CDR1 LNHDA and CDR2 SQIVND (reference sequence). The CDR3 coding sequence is TGTGCCAGTAGTATCTCGGGAGGGCGGTTTCAGCCCCAGCATTTT. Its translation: CASSISGGRFQPQHF. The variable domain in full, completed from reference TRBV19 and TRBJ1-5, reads DGGITQSPKYLFRKEGQNVTLSCEQNLNHDAMYWYRQDPGQGLRLIYYSQIVNDFQKGDIAEGYSVSREKKESFPLTVTSAQKNPTAFYLCASSISGGRFQPQHFGDGTRLSIL.

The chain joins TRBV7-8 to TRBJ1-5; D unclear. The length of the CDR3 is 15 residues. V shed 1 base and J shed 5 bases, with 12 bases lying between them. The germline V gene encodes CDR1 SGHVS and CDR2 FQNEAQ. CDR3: CASSLGRASHQPQHF. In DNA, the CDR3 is TGTGCCAGCAGCTTAGGGAGGGCCTCTCATCAGCCCCAGCATTTT.

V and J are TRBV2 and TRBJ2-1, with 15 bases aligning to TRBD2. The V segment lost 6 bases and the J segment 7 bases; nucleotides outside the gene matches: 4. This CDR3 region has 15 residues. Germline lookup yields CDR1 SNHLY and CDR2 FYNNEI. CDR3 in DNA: TGTGCCAGCAGGCGGGGGACTAGCGGGGGGAATGAGCAGTTCTTC. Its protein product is CASRRGTSGGNEQFF.

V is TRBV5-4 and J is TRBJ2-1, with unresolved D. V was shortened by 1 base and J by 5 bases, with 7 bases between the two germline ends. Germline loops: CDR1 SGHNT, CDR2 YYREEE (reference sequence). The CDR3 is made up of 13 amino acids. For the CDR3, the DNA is TGTGCCAGCAGCTTGACCAGTAACAATGAGCAGTTCTTC. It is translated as CASSLTSNNEQFF.

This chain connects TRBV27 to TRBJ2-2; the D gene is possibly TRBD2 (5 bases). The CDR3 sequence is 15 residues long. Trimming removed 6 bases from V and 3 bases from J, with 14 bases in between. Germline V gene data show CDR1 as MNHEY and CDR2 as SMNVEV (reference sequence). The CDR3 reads CASRPSGLYTGELFF. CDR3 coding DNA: TGTGCCAGCAGACCAAGCGGACTTTACACCGGGGAGCTGTTTTTT.

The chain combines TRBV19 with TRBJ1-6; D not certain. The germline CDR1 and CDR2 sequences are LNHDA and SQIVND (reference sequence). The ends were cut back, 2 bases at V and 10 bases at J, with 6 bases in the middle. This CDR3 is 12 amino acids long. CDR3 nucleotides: TGTGCCAGTAGTATACCGGAGTCACCCCTCCACTTT. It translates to CASSIPESPLHF.

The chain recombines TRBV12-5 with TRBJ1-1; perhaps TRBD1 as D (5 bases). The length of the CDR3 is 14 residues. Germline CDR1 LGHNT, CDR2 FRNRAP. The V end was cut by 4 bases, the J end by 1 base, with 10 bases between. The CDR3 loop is CASGWPQANTEAFF. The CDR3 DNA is TGTGCTAGTGGTTGGCCACAGGCGAACACTGAAGCTTTCTTT.

The CDR3 nucleotides read TGCGCCACGCACGTTATAATGACAGGGAATCAGCCCCAGCATTTT. The encoded protein is CATHVIMTGNQPQHF. The chain links TRBV4-1 to TRBJ1-5; 7 nucleotides line up with TRBD1. The junction had 13 bases not matched to a gene; V was cut back by 10 bases and J by 4 bases. This CDR3 contains 15 residues. Germline-derived CDR1 and CDR2 are MGHRA and YSYEKL.

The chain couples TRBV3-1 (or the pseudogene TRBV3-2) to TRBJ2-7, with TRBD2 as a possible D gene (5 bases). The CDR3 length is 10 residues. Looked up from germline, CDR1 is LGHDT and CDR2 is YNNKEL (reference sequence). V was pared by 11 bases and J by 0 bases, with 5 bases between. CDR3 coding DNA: TGTGCCGGGAGCTCCTACGAGCAGTACTTC. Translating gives CAGSSYEQYF.

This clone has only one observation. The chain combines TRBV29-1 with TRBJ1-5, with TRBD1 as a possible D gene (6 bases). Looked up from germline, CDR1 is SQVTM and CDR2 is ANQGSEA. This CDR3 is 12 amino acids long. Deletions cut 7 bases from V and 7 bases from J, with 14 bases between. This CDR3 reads CSALTGDQPQHF. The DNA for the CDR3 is TGCAGCGCCCTGACAGGTGACCAGCCCCAGCATTTT.

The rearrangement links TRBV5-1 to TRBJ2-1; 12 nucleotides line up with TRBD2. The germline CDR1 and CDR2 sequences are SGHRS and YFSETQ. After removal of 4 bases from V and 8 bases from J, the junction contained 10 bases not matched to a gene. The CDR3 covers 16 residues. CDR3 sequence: CASSLDPSGGAYEQFF. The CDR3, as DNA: TGCGCCAGCAGCCTGGACCCTAGCGGGGGGGCCTATGAGCAGTTCTTC.

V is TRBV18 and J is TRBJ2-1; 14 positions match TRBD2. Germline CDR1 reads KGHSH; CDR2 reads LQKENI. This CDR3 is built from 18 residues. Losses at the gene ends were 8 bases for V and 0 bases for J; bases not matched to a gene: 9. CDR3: CASKGLAGGLSSYNEQFF. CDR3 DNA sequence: TGTGCCAGCAAAGGACTAGCGGGGGGACTAAGCTCCTACAATGAGCAGTTCTTC.

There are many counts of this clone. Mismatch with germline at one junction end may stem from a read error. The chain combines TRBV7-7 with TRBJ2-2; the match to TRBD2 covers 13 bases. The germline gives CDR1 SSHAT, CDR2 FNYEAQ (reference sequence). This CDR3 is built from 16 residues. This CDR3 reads CASSPLAGGLAGELFF. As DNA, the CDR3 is TGTGCTAGCAGCCCACTAGCGGGGGGGCTTGCCGGGGAGCTGTTTTTT.

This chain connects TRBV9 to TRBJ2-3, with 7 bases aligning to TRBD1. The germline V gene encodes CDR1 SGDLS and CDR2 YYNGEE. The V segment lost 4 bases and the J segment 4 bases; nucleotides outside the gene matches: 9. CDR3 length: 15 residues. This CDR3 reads CASSSRDRRPDTQYF. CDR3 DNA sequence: TGTGCCAGCAGCTCCCGGGACAGACGGCCAGATACGCAGTATTTT.

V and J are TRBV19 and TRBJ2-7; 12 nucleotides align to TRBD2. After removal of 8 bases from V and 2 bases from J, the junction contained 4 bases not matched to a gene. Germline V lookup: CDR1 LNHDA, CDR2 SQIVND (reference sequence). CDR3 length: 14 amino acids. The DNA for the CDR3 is TGTGCCAGTCAGACTAGCGGGGGACCCTACGAGCAGTACTTC. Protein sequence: CASQTSGGPYEQYF.

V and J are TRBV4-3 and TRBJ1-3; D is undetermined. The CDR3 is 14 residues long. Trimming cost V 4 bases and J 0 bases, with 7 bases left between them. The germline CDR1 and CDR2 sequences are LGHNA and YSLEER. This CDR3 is CASSPGSSGNTIYF. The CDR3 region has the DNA TGCGCCAGCAGCCCGGGGAGCTCTGGAAACACCATATATTTT.

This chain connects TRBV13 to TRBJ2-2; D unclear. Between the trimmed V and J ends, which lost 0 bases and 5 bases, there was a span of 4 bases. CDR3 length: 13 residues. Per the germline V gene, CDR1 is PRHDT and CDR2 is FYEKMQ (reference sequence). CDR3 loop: CASSLGATGELFF. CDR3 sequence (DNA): TGTGCCAGCAGCTTAGGTGCGACCGGGGAGCTGTTTTTT.

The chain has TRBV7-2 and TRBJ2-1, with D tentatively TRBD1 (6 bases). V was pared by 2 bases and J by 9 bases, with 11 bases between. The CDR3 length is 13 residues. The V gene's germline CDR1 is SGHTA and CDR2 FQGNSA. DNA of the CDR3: TGTGCCAGCAGCTTATCCAGGGGTGTTGAGCAGTTCTTC. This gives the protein CASSLSRGVEQFF.

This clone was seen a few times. The CDR3 loop is CASSSQAREETQYF. The CDR3 DNA follows: TGTGCCAGCAGTTCCCAGGCCAGAGAAGAGACCCAGTACTTC. The chain joins TRBV27 to TRBJ2-5; D call uncertain. Germline assignment: CDR1 MNHEY and CDR2 SMNVEV (reference sequence). Trimming pared 4 bases from V and 3 bases from J, leaving 12 bases between. The CDR3 sequence is 14 residues long.